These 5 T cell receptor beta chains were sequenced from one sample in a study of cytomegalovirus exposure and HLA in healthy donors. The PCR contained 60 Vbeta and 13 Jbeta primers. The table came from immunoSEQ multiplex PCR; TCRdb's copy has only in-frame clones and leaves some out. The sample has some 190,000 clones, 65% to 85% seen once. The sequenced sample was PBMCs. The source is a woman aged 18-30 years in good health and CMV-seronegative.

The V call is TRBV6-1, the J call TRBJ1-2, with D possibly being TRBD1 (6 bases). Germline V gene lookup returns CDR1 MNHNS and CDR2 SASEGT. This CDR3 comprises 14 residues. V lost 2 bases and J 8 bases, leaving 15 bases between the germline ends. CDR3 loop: CASSEKVWGRGYTF. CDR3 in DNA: TGTGCCAGCAGTGAAAAAGTATGGGGGCGAGGCTACACCTTC.

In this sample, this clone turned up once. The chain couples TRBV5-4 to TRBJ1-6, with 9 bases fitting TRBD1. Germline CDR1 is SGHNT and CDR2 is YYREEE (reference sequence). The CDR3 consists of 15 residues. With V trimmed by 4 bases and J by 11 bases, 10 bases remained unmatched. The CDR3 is CASSLKGQGSPPLHF. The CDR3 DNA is TGTGCCAGCAGCCTCAAGGGACAGGGATCTCCACCCCTCCACTTT.

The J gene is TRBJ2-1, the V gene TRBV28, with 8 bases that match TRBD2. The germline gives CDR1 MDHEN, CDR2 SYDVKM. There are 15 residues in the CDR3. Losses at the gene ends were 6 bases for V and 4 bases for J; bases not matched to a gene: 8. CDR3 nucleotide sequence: TGTGCCAGCAGCCTCCTTACTAGCGGATACAATGAGCAGTTCTTC. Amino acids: CASSLLTSGYNEQFF. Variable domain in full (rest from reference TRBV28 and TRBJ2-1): DVKVTQSSRYLVKRTGEKVFLECVQDMDHENMFWYRQDPGLGLRLIYFSYDVKMKEKGDIPEGYSVSREKKERFSLILESASTNQTSMYLCASSLLTSGYNEQFFGPGTRLTVL.

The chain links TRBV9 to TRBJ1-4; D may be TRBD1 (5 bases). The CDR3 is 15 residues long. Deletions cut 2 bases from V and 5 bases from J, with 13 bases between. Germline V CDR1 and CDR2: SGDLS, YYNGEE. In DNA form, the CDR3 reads TGTGCCAGCAGCGTCAGTGACAGATTGAATGAAAAACTGTTTTTT. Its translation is CASSVSDRLNEKLFF.

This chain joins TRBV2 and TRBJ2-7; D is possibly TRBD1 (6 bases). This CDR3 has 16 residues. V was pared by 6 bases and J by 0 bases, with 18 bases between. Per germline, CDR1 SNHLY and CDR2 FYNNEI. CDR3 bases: TGTGCCAGCAGGGGGAGTTGGGGGCCCCACTCCTACGAGCAGTACTTC. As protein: CASRGSWGPHSYEQYF.